This T cell receptor (beta chain) stems from a study of sequential checkpoint blockade in melanoma. Study context: Both treatment sequences were followed by maintenance nivolumab.

The treatment is: randomized to nivolumab then ipilimumab (arm A) or the reverse (arm B). Some clones are missing from TCRdb's copy, which holds only in-frame ones; the method was immunoSEQ multiplex PCR. This sample carries 9,000 to 10,000 clones, 55% to 85% of them seen once, and the ten largest clones take approximately 15%. J was trimmed by 7 bases and V by 2 bases; bases with no gene match: 7. The CDR3 loop spans 15 amino acids. Germline CDR1 LNHNV, CDR2 YYDKDF (reference sequence). The genes are TRBV15 and TRBJ1-2, with 10 nucleotides matching TRBD1. The TCR was taken from a human donor with melanoma. The starting material was CD8+ T cells sorted from blood (inferred from file names), obtained from a patient given nivolumab and ipilimumab in sequence. CDR3 loop: CATSRSGTGDLGYTF. CDR3 DNA sequence: TGTGCCACCAGCAGAAGTGGGACAGGGGATCTTGGCTACACCTTC. The full variable domain, its missing parts supplied by reference TRBV15 and TRBJ1-2, is DAMVIQNPRYQVTQFGKPVTLSCSQTLNHNVMYWYQQKSSQAPKLLFHYYDKDFNNEADTPDNFQSRRPNTSFCFLDIRSPGLGDTAMYLCATSRSGTGDLGYTFGSGTRLTVV.